This T cell receptor (beta chain) was retrieved from a study of T cell repertoires in aging, cancer and after chemotherapy. About the study: Pre- and post-chemotherapy samples were paired from glioblastoma patients treated with temozolomide-based therapy.

From germline, CDR1 is MNHEY and CDR2 SVGAGI. Trimming shortened V by 5 bases and J by 2 bases, and 13 bases separated the two germline ends. The CDR3 contains 14 residues. This clonotype was detected only once. A mixed TRB-A/B primer pool amplified rearranged TRB by multiplex touch-down PCR. TCRdb processed the multiplex PCR reads anew with MiXCR; each CDR3 protein has one entry. The sample has more than 900 distinct CDR3 sequences, 60% seen once. The template was genomic DNA from peripheral blood, not RNA. Material: blood. This clonotype was obtained from a human donor with a solid tumor. The chain is built from TRBV6-5 and TRBJ2-7; D might be TRBD1 or TRBD2, each matching 6 bases. In DNA form, the CDR3 reads TGTGCCAGCAGTCCCCCGGGGGCGACCTACGAGCAGTACTTC. This codes for CASSPPGATYEQYF.